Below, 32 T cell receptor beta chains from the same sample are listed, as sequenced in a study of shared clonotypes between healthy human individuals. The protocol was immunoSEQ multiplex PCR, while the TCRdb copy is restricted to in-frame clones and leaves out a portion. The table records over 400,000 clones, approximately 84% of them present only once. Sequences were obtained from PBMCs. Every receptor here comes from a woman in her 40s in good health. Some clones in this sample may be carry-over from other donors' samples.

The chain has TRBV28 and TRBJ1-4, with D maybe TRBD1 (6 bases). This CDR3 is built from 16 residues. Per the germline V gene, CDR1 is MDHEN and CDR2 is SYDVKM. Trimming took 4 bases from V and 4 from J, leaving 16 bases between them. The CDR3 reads CASSSLLPGDNEKLFF. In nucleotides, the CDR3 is TGTGCCAGCAGTTCCCTTCTCCCAGGGGATAATGAAAAACTGTTTTTT.

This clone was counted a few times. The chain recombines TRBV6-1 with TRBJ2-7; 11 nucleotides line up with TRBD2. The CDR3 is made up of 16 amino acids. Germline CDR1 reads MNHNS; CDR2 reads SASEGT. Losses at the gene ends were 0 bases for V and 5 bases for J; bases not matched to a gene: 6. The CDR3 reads CASSEAGLAGGDEQYF. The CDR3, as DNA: TGTGCCAGCAGTGAAGCGGGGTTAGCGGGAGGGGACGAGCAGTACTTC.

The CDR3 nucleotides read TGTGCCAGCAGTTACGAGGGGGCAATAAGTGGCTACACCTTC. Translated, it gives CASSYEGAISGYTF. V gene TRBV6-5 combines with J gene TRBJ1-2; 7 bases fit TRBD1. The V gene's germline CDR1 is MNHEY and CDR2 SVGAGI. The CDR3 extends over 14 amino acids. The J segment lost 7 bases and the V segment lost 2 bases, leaving 7 bases of the junction unmatched.

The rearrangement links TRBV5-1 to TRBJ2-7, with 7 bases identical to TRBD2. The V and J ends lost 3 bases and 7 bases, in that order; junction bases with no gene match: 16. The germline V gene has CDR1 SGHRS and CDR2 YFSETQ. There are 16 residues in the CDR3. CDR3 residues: CASSSGLSLAGGEQYF. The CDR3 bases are TGCGCCAGCAGCTCGGGCCTATCCCTAGCCGGGGGGGAGCAGTACTTC.

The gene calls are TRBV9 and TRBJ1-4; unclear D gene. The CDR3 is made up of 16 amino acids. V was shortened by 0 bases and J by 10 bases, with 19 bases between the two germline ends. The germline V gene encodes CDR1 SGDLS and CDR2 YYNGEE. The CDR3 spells CASSVGNRVDLGKLFF. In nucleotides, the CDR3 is TGTGCCAGCAGCGTAGGAAATCGAGTGGACCTAGGAAAACTGTTTTTT.

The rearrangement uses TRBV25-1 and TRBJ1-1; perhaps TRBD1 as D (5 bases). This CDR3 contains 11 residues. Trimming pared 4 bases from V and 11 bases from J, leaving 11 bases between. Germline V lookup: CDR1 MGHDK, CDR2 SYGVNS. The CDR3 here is CASSARGRAFF. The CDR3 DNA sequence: TGTGCCAGCAGTGCTAGGGGCCGGGCTTTCTTT.

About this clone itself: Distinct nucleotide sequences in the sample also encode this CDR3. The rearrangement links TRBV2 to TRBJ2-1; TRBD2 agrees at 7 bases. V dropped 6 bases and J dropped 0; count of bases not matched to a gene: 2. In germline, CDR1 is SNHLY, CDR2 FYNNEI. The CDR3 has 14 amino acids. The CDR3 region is CASRRENSYNEQFF. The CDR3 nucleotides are TGTGCCAGCAGGCGGGAGAACTCCTACAATGAGCAGTTCTTC.

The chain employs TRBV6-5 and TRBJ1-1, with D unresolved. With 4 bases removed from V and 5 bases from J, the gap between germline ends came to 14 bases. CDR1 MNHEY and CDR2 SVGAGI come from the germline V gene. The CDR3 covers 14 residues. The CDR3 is CASSSGIRGTEAFF. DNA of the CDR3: TGTGCCAGCAGTTCGGGTATCCGAGGGACTGAAGCTTTCTTT.

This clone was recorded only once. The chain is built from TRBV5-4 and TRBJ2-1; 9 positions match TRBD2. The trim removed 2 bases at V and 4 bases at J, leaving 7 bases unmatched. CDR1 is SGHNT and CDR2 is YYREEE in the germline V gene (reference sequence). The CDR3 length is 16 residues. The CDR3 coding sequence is TGTGCCAGCAGCTTCAGGACTAGCGCGTCATACAATGAGCAGTTCTTC. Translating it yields CASSFRTSASYNEQFF.

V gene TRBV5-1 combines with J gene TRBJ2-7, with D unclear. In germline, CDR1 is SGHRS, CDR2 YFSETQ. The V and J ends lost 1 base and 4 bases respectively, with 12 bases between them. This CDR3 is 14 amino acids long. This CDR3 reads CASSLRPEVYEQYF. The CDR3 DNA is TGCGCCAGCAGCTTGAGGCCGGAAGTATACGAGCAGTACTTC.

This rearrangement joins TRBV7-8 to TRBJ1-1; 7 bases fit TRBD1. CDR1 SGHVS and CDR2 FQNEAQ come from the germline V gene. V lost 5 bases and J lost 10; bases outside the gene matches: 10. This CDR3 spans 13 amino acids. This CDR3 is CASSADRAGGAFF. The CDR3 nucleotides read TGTGCCAGCAGCGCAGACAGGGCGGGTGGAGCTTTCTTT.

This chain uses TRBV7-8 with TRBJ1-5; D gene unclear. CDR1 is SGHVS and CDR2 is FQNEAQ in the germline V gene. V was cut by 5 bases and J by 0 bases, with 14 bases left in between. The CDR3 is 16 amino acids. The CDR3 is CASSQISGLSNQPQHF. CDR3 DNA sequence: TGTGCCAGCAGCCAAATCTCCGGGCTTAGCAATCAGCCCCAGCATTTT.

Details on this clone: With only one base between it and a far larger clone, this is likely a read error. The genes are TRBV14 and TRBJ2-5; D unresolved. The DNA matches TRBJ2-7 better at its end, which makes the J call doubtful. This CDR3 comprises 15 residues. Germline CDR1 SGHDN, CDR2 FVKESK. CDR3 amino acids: CTSSQDRASSYEQYF. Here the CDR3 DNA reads TGTACCAGCAGCCAAGATCGCGCCAGCTCCTACGAGCAGTACTTC.

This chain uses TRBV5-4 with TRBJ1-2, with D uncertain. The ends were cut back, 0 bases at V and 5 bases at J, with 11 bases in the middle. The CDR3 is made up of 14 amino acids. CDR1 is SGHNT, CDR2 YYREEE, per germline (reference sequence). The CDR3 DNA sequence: TGTGCCAGCAGCTTGGCCGGCCAGGTATATGGCTACACCTTC. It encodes CASSLAGQVYGYTF.

Here the CDR3 reads CASSEQGPGNTIYF. The DNA of the CDR3 is TGTGCCAGCAGCGAACAGGGACCTGGAAACACCATATATTTT. The genes are TRBV9 and TRBJ1-3, with D maybe TRBD1 (6 bases). Trimming pared 3 bases from V and 2 bases from J, leaving 9 bases between. The CDR3 loop spans 14 amino acids. Germline V gene lookup returns CDR1 SGDLS and CDR2 YYNGEE.

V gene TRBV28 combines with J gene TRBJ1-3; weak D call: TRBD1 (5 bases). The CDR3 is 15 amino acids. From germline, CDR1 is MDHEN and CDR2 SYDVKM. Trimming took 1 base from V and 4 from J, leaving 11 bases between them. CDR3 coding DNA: TGTGCCAGCAGTTTATATCCAGGGTACGGAAACACCATATATTTT. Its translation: CASSLYPGYGNTIYF. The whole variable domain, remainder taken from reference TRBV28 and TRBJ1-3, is DVKVTQSSRYLVKRTGEKVFLECVQDMDHENMFWYRQDPGLGLRLIYFSYDVKMKEKGDIPEGYSVSREKKERFSLILESASTNQTSMYLCASSLYPGYGNTIYFGEGSWLTVV.

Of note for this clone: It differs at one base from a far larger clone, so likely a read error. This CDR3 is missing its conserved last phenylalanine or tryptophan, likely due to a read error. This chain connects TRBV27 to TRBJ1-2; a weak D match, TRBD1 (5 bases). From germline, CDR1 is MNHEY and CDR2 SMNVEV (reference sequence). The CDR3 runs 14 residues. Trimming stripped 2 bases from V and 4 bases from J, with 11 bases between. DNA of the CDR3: TGTGCCAGCAGTTTAAGTCAGGGCGGCTATGGCTACACCCTC. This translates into CASSLSQGGYGYTL.

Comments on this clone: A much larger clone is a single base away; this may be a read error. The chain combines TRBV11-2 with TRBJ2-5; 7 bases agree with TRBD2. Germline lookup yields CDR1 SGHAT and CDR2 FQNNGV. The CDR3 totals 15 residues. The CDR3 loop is CTSSLDWAGEETQYF. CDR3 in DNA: TGTACCAGCAGCTTAGATTGGGCGGGAGAGGAGACCCAGTACTTC.

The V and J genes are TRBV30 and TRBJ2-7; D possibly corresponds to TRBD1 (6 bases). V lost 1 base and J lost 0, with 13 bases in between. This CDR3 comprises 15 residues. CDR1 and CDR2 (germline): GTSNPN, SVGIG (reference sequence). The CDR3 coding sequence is TGTGCCTGGAGTGCCCCACAGGGAATCTCCTACGAGCAGTACTTC. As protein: CAWSAPQGISYEQYF. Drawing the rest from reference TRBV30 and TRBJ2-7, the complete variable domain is SQTIHQWPATLVQPVGSPLSLECTVEGTSNPNLYWYRQAAGRGLQLLFYSVGIGQISSEVPQNLSASRPQDRQFILSSKKLLLSDSGFYLCAWSAPQGISYEQYFGPGTRLTVT.

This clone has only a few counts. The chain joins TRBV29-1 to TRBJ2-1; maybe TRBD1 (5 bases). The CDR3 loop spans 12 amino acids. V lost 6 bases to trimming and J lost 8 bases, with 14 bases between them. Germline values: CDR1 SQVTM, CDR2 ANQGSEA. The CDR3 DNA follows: TGCAGCGTCGGAGCCAGGGTCCATGAGCAGTTCTTC. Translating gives CSVGARVHEQFF.

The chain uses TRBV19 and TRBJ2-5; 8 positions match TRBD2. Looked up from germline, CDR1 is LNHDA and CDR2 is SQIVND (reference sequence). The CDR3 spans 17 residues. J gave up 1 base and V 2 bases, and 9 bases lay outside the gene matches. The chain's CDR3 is CASSIRGLAGVQETQYF. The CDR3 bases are TGTGCCAGTAGTATACGGGGGCTAGCGGGTGTCCAAGAGACCCAGTACTTC.

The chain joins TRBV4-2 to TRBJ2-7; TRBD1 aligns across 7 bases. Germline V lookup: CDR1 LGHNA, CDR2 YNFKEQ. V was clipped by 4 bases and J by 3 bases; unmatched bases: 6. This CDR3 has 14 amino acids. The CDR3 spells CASSPSQGDYEQYF. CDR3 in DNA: TGTGCCAGCAGCCCCTCCCAGGGGGACTACGAGCAGTACTTC.

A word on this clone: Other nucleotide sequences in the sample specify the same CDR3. CDR3 in amino acids: CASSLGTGNYGYTF. CDR3 coding DNA: TGTGCCAGCAGCTTAGGGACGGGGAACTATGGCTACACCTTC. V usage is TRBV13 and J usage is TRBJ1-2, with D unclear. Deletions cut 0 bases from V and 2 bases from J, with 7 bases between. The length of the CDR3 is 14 residues. The germline gives CDR1 PRHDT, CDR2 FYEKMQ (reference sequence).

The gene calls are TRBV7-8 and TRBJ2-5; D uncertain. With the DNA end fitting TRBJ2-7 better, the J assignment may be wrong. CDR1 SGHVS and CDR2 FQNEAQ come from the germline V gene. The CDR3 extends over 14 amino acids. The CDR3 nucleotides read TGTGCCAGCAGCGAGGACGCCACAGCCTACGAGCAGTACTTC. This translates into CASSEDATAYEQYF.

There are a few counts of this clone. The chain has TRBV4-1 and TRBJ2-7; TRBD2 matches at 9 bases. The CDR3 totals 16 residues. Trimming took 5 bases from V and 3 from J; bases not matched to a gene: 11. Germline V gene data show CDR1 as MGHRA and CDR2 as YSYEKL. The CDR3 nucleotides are TGCGCCAGCAGCTTTACTAGCGGGCCATCCCACTACGAGCAGTACTTC. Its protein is CASSFTSGPSHYEQYF.

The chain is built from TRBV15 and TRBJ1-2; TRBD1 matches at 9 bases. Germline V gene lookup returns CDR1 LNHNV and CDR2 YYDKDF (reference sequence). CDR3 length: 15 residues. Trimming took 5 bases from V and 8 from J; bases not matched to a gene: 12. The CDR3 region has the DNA TGTGCCACCAGCTCCAGATTACAGGGGGCGGGGGGCTACACCTTC. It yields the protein CATSSRLQGAGGYTF. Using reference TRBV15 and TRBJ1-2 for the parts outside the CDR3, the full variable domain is DAMVIQNPRYQVTQFGKPVTLSCSQTLNHNVMYWYQQKSSQAPKLLFHYYDKDFNNEADTPDNFQSRRPNTSFCFLDIRSPGLGDTAMYLCATSSRLQGAGGYTFGSGTRLTVV.

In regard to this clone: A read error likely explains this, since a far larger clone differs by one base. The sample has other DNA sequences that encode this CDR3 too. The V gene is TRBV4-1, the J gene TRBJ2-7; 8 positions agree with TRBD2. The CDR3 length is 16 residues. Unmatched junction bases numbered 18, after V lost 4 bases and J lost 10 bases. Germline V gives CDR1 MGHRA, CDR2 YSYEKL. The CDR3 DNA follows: TGCGCCAGCAGCCGCACGCCTGGACTAGCTCAACTCGGTCAGTACTTC. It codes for CASSRTPGLAQLGQYF.

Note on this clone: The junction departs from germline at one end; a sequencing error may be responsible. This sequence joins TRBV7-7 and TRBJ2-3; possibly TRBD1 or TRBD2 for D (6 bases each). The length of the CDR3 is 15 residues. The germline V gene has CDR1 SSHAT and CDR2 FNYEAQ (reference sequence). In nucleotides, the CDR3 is TGTGCTAGCAGCTTAATCCCGGGGGCGGCAGATACGCAGTATTTT. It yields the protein CASSLIPGAADTQYF.

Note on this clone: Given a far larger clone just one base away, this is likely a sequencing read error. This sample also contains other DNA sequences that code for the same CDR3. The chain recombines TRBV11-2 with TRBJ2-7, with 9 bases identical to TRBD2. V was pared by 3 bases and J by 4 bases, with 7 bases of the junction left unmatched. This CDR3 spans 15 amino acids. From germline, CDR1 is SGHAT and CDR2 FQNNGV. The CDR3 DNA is TGTGCCAGCAGCTTCAATAGCGGGAGTGGGTACGAGCAGTACTTC. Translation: CASSFNSGSGYEQYF.

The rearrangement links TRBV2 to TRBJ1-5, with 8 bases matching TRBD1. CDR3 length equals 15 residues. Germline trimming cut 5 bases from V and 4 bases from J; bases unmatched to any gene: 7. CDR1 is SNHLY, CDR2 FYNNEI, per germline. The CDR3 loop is CASSQGQGRNQPQHF. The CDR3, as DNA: TGTGCCAGCAGTCAAGGACAGGGAAGAAATCAGCCCCAGCATTTT.

The CDR3 loop is CASSQVALAGSYYEQYF. DNA for the CDR3: TGCGCCAGCAGCCAAGTCGCCCTAGCGGGATCCTACTACGAGCAGTACTTC. The chain links TRBV4-1 to TRBJ2-7; TRBD2 matches at 9 bases. The CDR3 has 17 residues. The germline gives CDR1 MGHRA, CDR2 YSYEKL. V lost 1 base, J lost 3 bases, and 10 bases stayed unmatched.

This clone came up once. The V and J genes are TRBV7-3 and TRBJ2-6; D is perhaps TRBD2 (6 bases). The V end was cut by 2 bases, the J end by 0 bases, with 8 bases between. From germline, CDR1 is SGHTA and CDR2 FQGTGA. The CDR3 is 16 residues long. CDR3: CASSLAGTSGANVLTF. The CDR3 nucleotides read TGTGCCAGCAGCTTAGCGGGAACCTCTGGGGCCAACGTCCTGACTTTC.